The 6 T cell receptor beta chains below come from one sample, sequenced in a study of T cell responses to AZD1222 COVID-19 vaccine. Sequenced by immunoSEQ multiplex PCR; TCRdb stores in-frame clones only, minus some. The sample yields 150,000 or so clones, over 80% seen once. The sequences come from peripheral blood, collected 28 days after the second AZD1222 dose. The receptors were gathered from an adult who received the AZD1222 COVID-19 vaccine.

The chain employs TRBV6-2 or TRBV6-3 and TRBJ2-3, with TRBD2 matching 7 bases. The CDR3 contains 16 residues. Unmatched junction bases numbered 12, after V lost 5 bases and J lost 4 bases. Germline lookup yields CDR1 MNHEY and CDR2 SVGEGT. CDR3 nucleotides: TGTGCCAGCAGTAAGGGGTTTGGCGGGAGCGCAGATACGCAGTATTTT. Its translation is CASSKGFGGSADTQYF.

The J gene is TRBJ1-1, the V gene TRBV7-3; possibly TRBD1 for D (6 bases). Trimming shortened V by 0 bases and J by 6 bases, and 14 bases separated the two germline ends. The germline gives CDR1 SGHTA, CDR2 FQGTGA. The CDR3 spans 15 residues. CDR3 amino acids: CASSLTVGATAEAFF. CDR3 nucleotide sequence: TGTGCCAGCAGCTTAACGGTGGGGGCGACAGCTGAAGCTTTCTTT.

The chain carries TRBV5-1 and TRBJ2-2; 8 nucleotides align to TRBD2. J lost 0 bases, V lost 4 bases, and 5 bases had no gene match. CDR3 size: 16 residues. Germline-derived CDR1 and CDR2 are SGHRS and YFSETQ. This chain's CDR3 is CASSLTSGANTGELFF. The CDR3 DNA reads TGCGCCAGCAGCCTCACTAGCGGAGCGAACACCGGGGAGCTGTTTTTT.

In nucleotides, the CDR3 is TGTGCCACCAGACAGTCAGGGAAACTTTCGCAGCCCCAGCATTTT. It translates to CATRQSGKLSQPQHF. The V and J genes are TRBV28 and TRBJ1-5; D might be TRBD1 (5 bases). Trimming removed 10 bases from V and 7 bases from J, with 23 bases in between. The germline V gene encodes CDR1 MDHEN and CDR2 SYDVKM. The length of the CDR3 is 15 residues.

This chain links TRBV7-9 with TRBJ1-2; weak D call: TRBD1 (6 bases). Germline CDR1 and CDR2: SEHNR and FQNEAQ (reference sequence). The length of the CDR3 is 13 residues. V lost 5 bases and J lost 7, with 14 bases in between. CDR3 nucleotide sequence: TGTGCCAGCAGCATACAGGGTACCGCTGGCTACACCTTC. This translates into CASSIQGTAGYTF.

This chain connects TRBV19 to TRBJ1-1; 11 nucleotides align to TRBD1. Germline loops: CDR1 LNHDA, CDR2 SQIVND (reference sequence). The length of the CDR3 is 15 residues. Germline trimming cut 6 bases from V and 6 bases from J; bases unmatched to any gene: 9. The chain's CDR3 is CASSPRGQGAAEAFF. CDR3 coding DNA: TGTGCCAGTAGCCCCCGAGGACAGGGGGCTGCTGAAGCTTTCTTT.